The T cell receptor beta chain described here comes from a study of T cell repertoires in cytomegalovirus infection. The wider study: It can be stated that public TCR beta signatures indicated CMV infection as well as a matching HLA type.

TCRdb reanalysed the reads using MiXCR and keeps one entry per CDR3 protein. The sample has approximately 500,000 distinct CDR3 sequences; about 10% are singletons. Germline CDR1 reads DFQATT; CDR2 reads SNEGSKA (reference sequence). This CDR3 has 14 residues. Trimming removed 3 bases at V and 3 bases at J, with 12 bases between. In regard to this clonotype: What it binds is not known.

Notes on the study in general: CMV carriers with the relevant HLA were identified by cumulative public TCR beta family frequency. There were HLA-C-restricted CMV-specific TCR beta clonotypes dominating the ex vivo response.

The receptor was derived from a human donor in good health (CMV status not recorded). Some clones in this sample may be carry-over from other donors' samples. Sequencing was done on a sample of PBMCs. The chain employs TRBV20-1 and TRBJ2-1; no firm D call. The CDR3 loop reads CSASLGPSYNEQFF. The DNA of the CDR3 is TGCAGTGCTAGTCTAGGGCCCAGCTACAATGAGCAGTTCTTC.